Following are 27 T cell receptor beta chains from one sample sequenced in a study of cytomegalovirus exposure and HLA in healthy donors. 13 Jbeta primers and 60 Vbeta primers were used for the PCR. Assay used: immunoSEQ multiplex PCR; TCRdb lists only in-frame clones, some missing. The repertoire table contains roughly 51,000 clones. Sequencing used PBMCs. These receptors were collected from a woman aged 40 to 49 in good health and CMV-seronegative.

The CDR3 sequence is CASSVEGEDEQYF. As DNA, the CDR3 is TGTGCCAGCAGCGTAGAAGGTGAGGACGAGCAGTACTTC. The V and J genes are TRBV9 and TRBJ2-7; no firm D call. Germline V gene lookup returns CDR1 SGDLS and CDR2 YYNGEE. Trimming removed 0 bases at V and 5 bases at J, with 9 bases between. The CDR3 is made up of 13 amino acids.

The V and J genes are TRBV2 and TRBJ2-5; D may be TRBD2 (6 bases). Trimming cost V 3 bases and J 5 bases, with 10 bases left between them. The CDR3 runs 13 residues. Germline V gene lookup returns CDR1 SNHLY and CDR2 FYNNEI. The CDR3 coding sequence is TGTGCCAGCAGTGAGGTAGCGGCGGAGACCCAGTACTTC. Translating it yields CASSEVAAETQYF.

This clone is identified as medium-sized from frequency. The CDR3 DNA is TGTGCCAGCAGCCCGGGACAGGGAGAGGGCTACACCTTC. This codes for CASSPGQGEGYTF. The V and J genes are TRBV7-2 and TRBJ1-2; 9 nucleotides align to TRBD1. CDR1 is SGHTA and CDR2 is FQGNSA in the germline V gene. V trimming: 5 bases; J trimming: 8 bases; junction bases outside the gene matches: 6. The CDR3 has 13 amino acids.

With respect to this clone: One end of the junction fails to match germline, which may point to a read error. The V gene is TRBV6-5, the J gene TRBJ1-2, with D perhaps TRBD1 (6 bases). Germline V lookup: CDR1 MNHEY, CDR2 SVGAGI. This CDR3 has 15 amino acids. The CDR3 sequence is CASSYSPGQGLAASF. DNA for the CDR3: TGTGCCAGCAGTTACTCCCCGGGACAAGGACTGGCCGCTTCCTTC.

The chain joins TRBV15 to TRBJ1-4, with D tentatively TRBD1 (6 bases). The germline gives CDR1 LNHNV, CDR2 YYDKDF (reference sequence). This CDR3 region has 14 residues. Trimming took off 2 bases at V and 7 bases at J, with 11 bases between the two ends. The CDR3, as DNA: TGTGCCACCAGCAGACAGGGGACGGGTGAAAAACTGTTTTTT. Protein: CATSRQGTGEKLFF.

CDR3: CASSGTGGFGETQYF. The CDR3 nucleotides read TGTGCCAGCAGTGGGACAGGGGGCTTTGGAGAGACCCAGTACTTC. The chain links TRBV6-1 to TRBJ2-5, with TRBD1 matching over 11 bases. V lost 4 bases, J lost 4 bases, and 5 bases stayed unmatched. From germline, CDR1 is MNHNS and CDR2 SASEGT. The CDR3 covers 15 residues.

The CDR3 sequence: CASSLTSGSGREKLFF. CDR3 coding DNA: TGTGCCAGCAGCTTGACGAGCGGCTCTGGGAGGGAAAAACTGTTTTTT. The chain is built from TRBV5-6 and TRBJ1-4, with no clear D. The CDR3 sequence is 16 residues long. Germline CDR1 and CDR2: SGHDT and YYEEEE. Trimming left V 1 base short and J 8 bases short, with 18 bases between.

The V and J genes are TRBV5-1 and TRBJ1-1; D is perhaps TRBD1 (5 bases). CDR1 and CDR2 from the germline V gene are SGHRS and YFSETQ. The CDR3 spans 13 residues. The V end was cut by 4 bases, the J end by 1 base, with 8 bases between. CDR3 nucleotide sequence: TGCGCCAGCAGCAAACAGGAGAACACTGAAGCTTTCTTT. It is translated as CASSKQENTEAFF. Full variable domain (rest looked up from reference TRBV5-1 and TRBJ1-1): KAGVTQTPRYLIKTRGQQVTLSCSPISGHRSVSWYQQTPGQGLQFLFEYFSETQRNKGNFPGRFSGRQFSNSRSEMNVSTLELGDSALYLCASSKQENTEAFFGQGTRLTVV.

The CDR3 sequence is CASSHGTGGNEQFF. The CDR3 DNA follows: TGTGCCAGCAGCCACGGGACAGGGGGCAATGAGCAGTTCTTC. The chain combines TRBV16 with TRBJ2-1; 11 bases align to TRBD1. The V gene end was trimmed by 3 bases and the J gene end by 6 bases; junction bases not matched to a gene: 1. The germline V gene encodes CDR1 KGHSY and CDR2 FQNENV. The CDR3 contains 14 residues.

The chain uses TRBV4-1 and TRBJ2-5, with 13 bases that match TRBD2. V shed 4 bases and J 1 base; nucleotides not matched to a gene: 9. Germline-derived CDR1 and CDR2 are MGHRA and YSYEKL. The CDR3 covers 18 residues. CDR3 in DNA: TGCGCCAGCAGCCCCCGGACTAGCGGGAGCTCCCTCCAAGAGACCCAGTACTTC. It encodes CASSPRTSGSSLQETQYF.

The V gene is TRBV9, the J gene TRBJ2-3; 7 bases match TRBD1. The J segment lost 3 bases and the V segment lost 8 bases, leaving 6 bases of the junction unmatched. Germline V CDR1 and CDR2: SGDLS, YYNGEE. The CDR3 is made up of 13 amino acids. CDR3 nucleotides: TGTGCCAGTACAGGGGTGAAAACAGATACGCAGTATTTT. The encoded protein is CASTGVKTDTQYF.

V is TRBV5-6 and J is TRBJ1-1; 9 bases line up with TRBD1. The CDR3 is 14 residues long. J lost 6 bases, V lost 1 base, and 4 bases had no gene match. CDR1 is SGHDT, CDR2 YYEEEE, per germline. Here the CDR3 reads CASSLTGGWSEAFF. CDR3 DNA: TGTGCCAGCAGCTTGACAGGGGGCTGGTCTGAAGCTTTCTTT.

The J gene is TRBJ1-1, the V gene TRBV9; unclear D gene. CDR3 size: 13 residues. Looked up from germline, CDR1 is SGDLS and CDR2 is YYNGEE. Trimming removed 4 bases from V and 0 bases from J, with 7 bases in between. The CDR3 nucleotides are TGTGCCAGCAGCCGACTGATGAACACTGAAGCTTTCTTT. Protein sequence: CASSRLMNTEAFF.

Of note for this clone: A read error may account for a junction end that differs from germline. J is TRBJ2-6 and V is TRBV4-1; D might be TRBD1 (5 bases). CDR3 length: 16 amino acids. Germline V gene lookup returns CDR1 MGHRA and CDR2 YSYEKL. The CDR3 DNA reads as TGCGCCAGCAGCCAGGCCGACAGCTCTGGGGCCAGCGTCCCGACTTTC. Amino acid sequence: CASSQADSSGASVPTF.

V gene TRBV5-1 combines with J gene TRBJ2-3; 10 bases are shared with TRBD2. This CDR3 has 15 residues. Germline V gene sequence: CDR1 SGHRS, CDR2 YFSETQ. The junction had 6 bases not matched to a gene; V was cut back by 4 bases and J by 4 bases. Written as DNA, the CDR3 is TGCGCCAGCAGCACCGGGACTAGCGACTCAGATACGCAGTATTTT. Amino acid sequence: CASSTGTSDSDTQYF.

The V and J genes are TRBV6-4 and TRBJ2-1, with TRBD1 matching over 9 bases. J was trimmed by 5 bases and V by 5 bases; bases with no gene match: 10. CDR3 length: 16 amino acids. Per germline, CDR1 MRHNA and CDR2 SNTAGT. Here the CDR3 DNA reads TGTGCCAGCAGTCACGACCGGGACAGGGACGACAATGAGCAGTTCTTC. Amino acid sequence: CASSHDRDRDDNEQFF.

The chain joins TRBV9 to TRBJ2-1, with D possibly matching TRBD2 (6 bases). The V end lost 4 bases, the J end lost 8 bases, and 22 bases lay between the germline ends. This CDR3 is built from 16 residues. Germline CDR1 and CDR2: SGDLS and YYNGEE. This CDR3 reads CASSPQQGLGPDEQFF. The CDR3 nucleotides read TGTGCCAGCAGCCCACAGCAGGGACTCGGGCCGGATGAGCAGTTCTTC.

This chain connects TRBV5-1 to TRBJ2-5; tentative D call: TRBD1 (6 bases). The ends were cut back, 0 bases at V and 3 bases at J, with 12 bases in the middle. Germline lookup yields CDR1 SGHRS and CDR2 YFSETQ. The CDR3 contains 15 residues. This CDR3 is CASSLAPGAKETQYF. CDR3 in DNA: TGCGCCAGCAGCTTGGCCCCAGGGGCGAAAGAGACCCAGTACTTC. Full variable domain (rest looked up from reference TRBV5-1 and TRBJ2-5): KAGVTQTPRYLIKTRGQQVTLSCSPISGHRSVSWYQQTPGQGLQFLFEYFSETQRNKGNFPGRFSGRQFSNSRSEMNVSTLELGDSALYLCASSLAPGAKETQYFGPGTRLLVL.

For this clone: A junction end diverges from the germline sequence, so it may reflect a read error. The chain carries TRBV6-4 and TRBJ2-3; TRBD2 matches at 9 bases. The germline V gene encodes CDR1 MRHNA and CDR2 SNTAGT. CDR3 length: 15 amino acids. Here the CDR3 reads CASSDSSGSTDKQYF. The CDR3 region has the DNA TGTGCCAGCAGTGACTCTAGCGGGAGCACAGATAAGCAGTATTTT.

This chain connects TRBV10-3 to TRBJ1-2, with 7 bases identical to TRBD1. The CDR3 contains 15 residues. V shed 4 bases, J shed 8 bases, and the junction held 13 bases outside the gene matches. Germline V CDR1 and CDR2: ENHRY, SYGVKD. The CDR3 loop is CAISGGDSPFEGYTF. Here the CDR3 DNA reads TGTGCCATCAGTGGGGGGGACAGCCCTTTTGAGGGCTACACCTTC.

This rearrangement joins TRBV2 to TRBJ1-1; TRBD1 agrees at 7 bases. With 7 bases clipped from V and 5 bases from J, the junction kept 7 bases outside the gene matches. Germline V gene sequence: CDR1 SNHLY, CDR2 FYNNEI. CDR3 length equals 13 residues. CDR3 sequence reads: CASNNRGRTEAFF. CDR3 coding DNA: TGTGCCAGCAACAACAGGGGTCGGACTGAAGCTTTCTTT.

Points on this clone: At one boundary the junction diverges from the germline segment, which might be a read error. In DNA form, the CDR3 reads TGCGCCAGCAGCCCGGGACAGGGGTTCTCCTACGAGCAGTCCTTC. It is translated as CASSPGQGFSYEQSF. This chain uses TRBV5-1 with TRBJ2-7; 10 bases align to TRBD1. CDR3 length: 15 residues. CDR1 and CDR2 (germline): SGHRS, YFSETQ. Supplemented by reference TRBV5-1 and TRBJ2-7, the full variable domain reads KAGVTQTPRYLIKTRGQQVTLSCSPISGHRSVSWYQQTPGQGLQFLFEYFSETQRNKGNFPGRFSGRQFSNSRSEMNVSTLELGDSALYLCASSPGQGFSYEQSFGPGTRLTVT.

V gene TRBV5-6 combines with J gene TRBJ1-1, with 7 bases fitting TRBD1. Trimming at V came to 4 bases and at J to 3 bases, leaving 6 bases not matched to a gene. CDR1 and CDR2 from the germline V gene are SGHDT and YYEEEE. This CDR3 has 14 amino acids. The CDR3 is CASSPQGTDTEAFF. The CDR3 DNA follows: TGTGCCAGCAGCCCACAGGGGACGGACACTGAAGCTTTCTTT. The whole variable domain, filled in from reference TRBV5-6 and TRBJ1-1, reads DAGVTQSPTHLIKTRGQQVTLRCSPKSGHDTVSWYQQALGQGPQFIFQYYEEEERQRGNFPDRFSGHQFPNYSSELNVNALLLGDSALYLCASSPQGTDTEAFFGQGTRLTVV.

CDR3 sequence: CASSHQGHQNTEAFF. In nucleotides, the CDR3 is TGTGCCAGCAGTCACCAGGGACACCAGAACACTGAAGCTTTCTTT. The chain uses TRBV6-5 and TRBJ1-1; D possibly corresponds to TRBD1 (6 bases). The CDR3 totals 15 residues. V lost 5 bases to trimming and J lost 1 base, with 14 bases between them. The germline CDR1 and CDR2 sequences are MNHEY and SVGAGI.

The chain has TRBV6-6 and TRBJ2-1; D may be TRBD1 (7 bases). Germline-derived CDR1 and CDR2 are MNHNY and SVGAGI (reference sequence). With 4 bases removed from V and 6 bases from J, the gap between germline ends came to 19 bases. This CDR3 is 16 amino acids long. CDR3 nucleotide sequence: TGTGCCAGCAGTTTCGTACAGGGGACTTCCACCAATGAGCAGTTCTTC. Translation: CASSFVQGTSTNEQFF.

The chain is built from TRBV7-9 and TRBJ2-7; TRBD1 might be the D (5 bases). The CDR3 spans 15 residues. V was cut by 5 bases and J by 3 bases, with 17 bases left in between. Germline V gives CDR1 SEHNR, CDR2 FQNEAQ (reference sequence). The CDR3 DNA reads TGTGCCAGCAGCAAAGTAGGGGCTTGGCACTACGAGCAGTACTTC. It yields the protein CASSKVGAWHYEQYF.

The chain uses TRBV27 and TRBJ1-1, with D maybe TRBD1 (6 bases). This CDR3 has 15 amino acids. Trimming cost V 1 base and J 0 bases, with 9 bases left between them. The germline gives CDR1 MNHEY, CDR2 SMNVEV (reference sequence). The CDR3 coding sequence is TGTGCCAGCAGTTTATTGGGACAACTGAACACTGAAGCTTTCTTT. Residues: CASSLLGQLNTEAFF.